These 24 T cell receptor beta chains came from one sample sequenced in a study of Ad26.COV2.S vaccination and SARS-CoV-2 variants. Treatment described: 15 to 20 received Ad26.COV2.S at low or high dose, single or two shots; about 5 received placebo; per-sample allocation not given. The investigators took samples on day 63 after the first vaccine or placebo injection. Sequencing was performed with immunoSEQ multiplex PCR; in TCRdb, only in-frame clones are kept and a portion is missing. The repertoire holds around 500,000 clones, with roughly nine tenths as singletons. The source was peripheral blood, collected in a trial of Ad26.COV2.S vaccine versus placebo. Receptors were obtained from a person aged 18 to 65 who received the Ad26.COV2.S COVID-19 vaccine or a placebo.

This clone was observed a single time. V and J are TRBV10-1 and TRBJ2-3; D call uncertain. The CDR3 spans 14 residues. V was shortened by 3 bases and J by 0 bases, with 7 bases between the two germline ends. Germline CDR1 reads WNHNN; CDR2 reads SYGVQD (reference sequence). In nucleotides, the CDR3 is TGCGCCAGCAGTGACCACGGAAGCACAGATACGCAGTATTTT. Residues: CASSDHGSTDTQYF.

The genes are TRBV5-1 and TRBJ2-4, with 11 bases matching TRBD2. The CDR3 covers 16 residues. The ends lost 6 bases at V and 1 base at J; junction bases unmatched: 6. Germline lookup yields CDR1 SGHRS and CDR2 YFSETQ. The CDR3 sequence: CASKDSGRAAKNIQYF. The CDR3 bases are TGCGCCAGCAAGGATAGCGGGAGGGCCGCCAAAAACATTCAGTACTTC.

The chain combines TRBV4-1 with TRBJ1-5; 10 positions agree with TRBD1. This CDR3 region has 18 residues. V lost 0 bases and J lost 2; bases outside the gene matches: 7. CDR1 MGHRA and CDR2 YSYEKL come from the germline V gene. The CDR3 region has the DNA TGCGCCAGCAGCCAAGATCTTGGGACAGGGGCGGGCAATCAGCCCCAGCATTTT. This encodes CASSQDLGTGAGNQPQHF.

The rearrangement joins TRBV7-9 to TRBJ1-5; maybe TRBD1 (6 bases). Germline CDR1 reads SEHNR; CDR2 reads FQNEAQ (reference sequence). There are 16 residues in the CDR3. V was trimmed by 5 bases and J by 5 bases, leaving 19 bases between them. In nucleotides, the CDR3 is TGTGCCAGCAGCCTAAATGGGGGCCGGGGGGATCAGCCCCAGCATTTT. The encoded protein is CASSLNGGRGDQPQHF.

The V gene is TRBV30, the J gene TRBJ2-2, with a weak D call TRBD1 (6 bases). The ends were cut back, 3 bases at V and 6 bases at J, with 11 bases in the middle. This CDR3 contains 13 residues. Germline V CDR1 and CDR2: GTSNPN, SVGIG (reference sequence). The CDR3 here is CAWSETGPGELFF. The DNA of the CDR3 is TGTGCCTGGAGCGAGACAGGACCCGGGGAGCTGTTTTTT.

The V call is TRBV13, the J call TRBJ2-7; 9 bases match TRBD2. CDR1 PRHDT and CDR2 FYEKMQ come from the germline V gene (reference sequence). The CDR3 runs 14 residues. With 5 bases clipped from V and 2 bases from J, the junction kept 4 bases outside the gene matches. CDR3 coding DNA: TGTGCCAGCAGCCGAGCGGGAGGCACCTACGAGCAGTACTTC. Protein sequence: CASSRAGGTYEQYF. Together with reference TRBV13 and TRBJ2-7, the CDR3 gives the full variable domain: AAGVIQSPRHLIKEKRETATLKCYPIPRHDTVYWYQQGPGQDPQFLISFYEKMQSDKGSIPDRFSAQQFSDYHSELNMSSLELGDSALYFCASSRAGGTYEQYFGPGTRLTVT.

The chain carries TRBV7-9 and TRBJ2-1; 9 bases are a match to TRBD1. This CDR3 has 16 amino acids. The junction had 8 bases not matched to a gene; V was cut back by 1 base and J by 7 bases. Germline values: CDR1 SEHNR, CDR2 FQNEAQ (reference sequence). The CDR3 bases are TGTGCCAGCAGCTTAGTCCCCGGGACAGGGAGGAATGAGCAGTTCTTC. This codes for CASSLVPGTGRNEQFF.

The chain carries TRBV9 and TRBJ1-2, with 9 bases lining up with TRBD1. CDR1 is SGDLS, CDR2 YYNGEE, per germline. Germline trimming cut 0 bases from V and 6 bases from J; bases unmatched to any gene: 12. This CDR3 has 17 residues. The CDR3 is CASSVGLGDRDLDGYTF. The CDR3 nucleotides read TGTGCCAGCAGCGTAGGGTTAGGGGACAGGGACCTAGATGGCTACACCTTC.

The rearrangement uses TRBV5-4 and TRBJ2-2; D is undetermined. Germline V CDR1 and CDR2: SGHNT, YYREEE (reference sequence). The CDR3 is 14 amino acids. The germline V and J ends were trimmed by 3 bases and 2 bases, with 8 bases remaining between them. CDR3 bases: TGTGCCAGCAGCTCGACCGTTAACACCGGGGAGCTGTTTTTT. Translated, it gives CASSSTVNTGELFF.

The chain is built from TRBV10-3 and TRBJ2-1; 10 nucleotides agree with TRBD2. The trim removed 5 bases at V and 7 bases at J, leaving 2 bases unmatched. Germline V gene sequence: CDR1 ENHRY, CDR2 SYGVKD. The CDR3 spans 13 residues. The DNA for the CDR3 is TGTGCCATCAGTTTACTAGCGGGAAATGAGCAGTTCTTC. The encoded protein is CAISLLAGNEQFF.

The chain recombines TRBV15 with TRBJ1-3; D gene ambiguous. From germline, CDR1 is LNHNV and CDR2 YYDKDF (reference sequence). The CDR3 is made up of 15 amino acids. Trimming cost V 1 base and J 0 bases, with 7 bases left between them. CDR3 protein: CATSRARSSGNTIYF. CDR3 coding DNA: TGTGCCACCAGCAGAGCCAGGAGCTCTGGAAACACCATATATTTT.

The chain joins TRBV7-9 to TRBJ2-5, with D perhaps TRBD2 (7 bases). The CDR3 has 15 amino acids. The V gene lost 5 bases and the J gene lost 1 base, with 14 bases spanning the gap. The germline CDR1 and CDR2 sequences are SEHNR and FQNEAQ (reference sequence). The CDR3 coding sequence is TGTGCCAGCAGCGCGGGGGCCGTAAGCCAAGAGACCCAGTACTTC. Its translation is CASSAGAVSQETQYF.

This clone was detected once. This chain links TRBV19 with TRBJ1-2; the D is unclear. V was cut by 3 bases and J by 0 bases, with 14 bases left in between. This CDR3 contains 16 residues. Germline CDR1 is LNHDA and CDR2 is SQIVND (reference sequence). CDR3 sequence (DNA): TGTGCCAGTAGTATCACGGGAGGAACAGCTAACTATGGCTACACCTTC. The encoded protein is CASSITGGTANYGYTF.

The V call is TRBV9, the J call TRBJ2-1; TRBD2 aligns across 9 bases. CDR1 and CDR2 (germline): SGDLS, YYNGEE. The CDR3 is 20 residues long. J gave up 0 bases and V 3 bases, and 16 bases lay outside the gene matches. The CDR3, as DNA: TGTGCCAGCAGCGCGTATATTGGCGGGAGGGCCCCGAGCTCCTACAATGAGCAGTTCTTC. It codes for CASSAYIGGRAPSSYNEQFF.

The CDR3 sequence: CASSLAISLDTQYF. Here the CDR3 DNA reads TGTGCCAGCAGCTTAGCCATTAGTTTGGATACGCAGTATTTT. The V gene is TRBV7-8, the J gene TRBJ2-3; D not certain. With 0 bases removed from V and 6 bases from J, the gap between germline ends came to 10 bases. Germline V gene data show CDR1 as SGHVS and CDR2 as FQNEAQ. The CDR3 extends over 14 amino acids.

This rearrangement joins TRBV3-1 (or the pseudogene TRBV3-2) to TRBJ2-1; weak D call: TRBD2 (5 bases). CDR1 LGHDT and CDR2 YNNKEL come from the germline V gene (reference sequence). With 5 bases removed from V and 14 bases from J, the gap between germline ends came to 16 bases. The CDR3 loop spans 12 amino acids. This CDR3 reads CASSTSSDAEFF. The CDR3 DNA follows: TGTGCCAGCAGCACTAGTAGTGACGCGGAGTTCTTC.

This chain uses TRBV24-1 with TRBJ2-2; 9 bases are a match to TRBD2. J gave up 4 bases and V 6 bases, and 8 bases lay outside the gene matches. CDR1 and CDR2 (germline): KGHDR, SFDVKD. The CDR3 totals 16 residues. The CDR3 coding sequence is TGTGCCACCAGTCCTCCCGCGGGAGGGCCCACCGGGGAGCTGTTTTTT. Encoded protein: CATSPPAGGPTGELFF.

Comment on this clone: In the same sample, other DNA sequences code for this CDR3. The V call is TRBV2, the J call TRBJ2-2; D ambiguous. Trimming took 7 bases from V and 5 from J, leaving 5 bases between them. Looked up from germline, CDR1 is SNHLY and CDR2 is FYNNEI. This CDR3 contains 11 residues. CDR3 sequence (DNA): TGTGCCAGCAAAGGGACCGGGGAGCTGTTTTTT. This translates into CASKGTGELFF.

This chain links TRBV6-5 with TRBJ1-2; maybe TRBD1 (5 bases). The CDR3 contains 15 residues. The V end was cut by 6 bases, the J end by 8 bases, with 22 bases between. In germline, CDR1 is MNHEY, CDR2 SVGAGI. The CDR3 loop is CASSVSGQGARGYTF. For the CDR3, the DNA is TGTGCCAGCAGCGTCTCGGGCCAAGGGGCGCGGGGCTACACCTTC.

CDR3 in DNA: TGTGCCAGCAGCTTAGAGGCGGGGGCGAACAATGAGCAGTTCTTC. Residues: CASSLEAGANNEQFF. The chain recombines TRBV7-8 with TRBJ2-1; D perhaps matches TRBD2 (7 bases). CDR1 is SGHVS, CDR2 FQNEAQ, per germline. CDR3 length: 15 amino acids. The ends were cut back, 1 base at V and 5 bases at J, with 12 bases in the middle.

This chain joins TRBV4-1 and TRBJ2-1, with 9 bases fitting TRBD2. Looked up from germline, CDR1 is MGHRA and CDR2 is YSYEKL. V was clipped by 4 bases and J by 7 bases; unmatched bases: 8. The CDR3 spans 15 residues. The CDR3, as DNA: TGCGCCAGCAGCCCAAGTGCGGGAGGGCCAAATGAGCAGTTCTTC. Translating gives CASSPSAGGPNEQFF.

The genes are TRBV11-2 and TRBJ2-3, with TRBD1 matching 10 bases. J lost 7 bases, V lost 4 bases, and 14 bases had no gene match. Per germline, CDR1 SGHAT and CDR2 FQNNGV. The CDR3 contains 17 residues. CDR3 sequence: CASSSPGQGFSSNTQYF. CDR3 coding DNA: TGTGCCAGCAGCTCCCCGGGACAGGGGTTTTCTTCAAATACGCAGTATTTT.

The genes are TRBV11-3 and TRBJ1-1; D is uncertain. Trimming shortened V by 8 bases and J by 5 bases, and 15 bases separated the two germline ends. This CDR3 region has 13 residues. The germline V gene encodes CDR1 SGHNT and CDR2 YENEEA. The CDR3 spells CASGRSPLTEAFF. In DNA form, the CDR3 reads TGTGCCAGCGGGAGATCACCTTTAACTGAAGCTTTCTTT.

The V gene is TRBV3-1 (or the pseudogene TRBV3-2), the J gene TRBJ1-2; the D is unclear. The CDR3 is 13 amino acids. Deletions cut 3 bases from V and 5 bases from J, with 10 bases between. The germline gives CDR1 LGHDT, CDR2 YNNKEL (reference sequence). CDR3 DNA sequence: TGTGCCAGCAGCCATCCAGGTCGGTATGGCTACACCTTC. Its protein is CASSHPGRYGYTF.